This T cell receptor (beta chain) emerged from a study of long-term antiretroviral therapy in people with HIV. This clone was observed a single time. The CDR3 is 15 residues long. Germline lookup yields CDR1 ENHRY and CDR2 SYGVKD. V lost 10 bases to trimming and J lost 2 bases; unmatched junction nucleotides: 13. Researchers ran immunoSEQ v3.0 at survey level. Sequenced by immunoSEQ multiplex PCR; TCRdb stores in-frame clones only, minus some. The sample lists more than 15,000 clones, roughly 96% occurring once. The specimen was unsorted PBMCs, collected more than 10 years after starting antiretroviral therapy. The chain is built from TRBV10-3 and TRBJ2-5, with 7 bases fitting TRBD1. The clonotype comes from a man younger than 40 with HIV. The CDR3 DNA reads TGTGCCACGAAACACTCTACAGGGGCGCAAGAGACCCAGTACTTC. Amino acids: CATKHSTGAQETQYF.